The 20 T cell receptor beta chains below all came from one sample that was sequenced in a study of blood T cell repertoires in COVID-19. Measured with immunoSEQ multiplex PCR; TCRdb has only the in-frame clones, and not every one. The sample holds about 430,000 clones, around nine tenths seen once. The specimen sequenced was PBMCs or T cells enriched from blood (not recorded which). These receptors originate from a woman aged 18 to 35 who had been exposed to COVID-19.

CDR3 in amino acids: CASSAGPEGPYEQYF. The DNA for the CDR3 is TGTGCCAGCAGCGCAGGTCCCGAGGGCCCCTACGAGCAGTACTTC. This sequence joins TRBV7-2 and TRBJ2-7; possibly TRBD2 for D (5 bases). This CDR3 is 15 amino acids long. The germline CDR1 and CDR2 sequences are SGHTA and FQGNSA. V shed 5 bases and J shed 2 bases, with 16 bases lying between them.

This sequence joins TRBV5-1 and TRBJ1-1; TRBD1 aligns across 8 bases. The length of the CDR3 is 14 residues. Trimming took 4 bases from V and 6 from J; bases not matched to a gene: 8. In germline, CDR1 is SGHRS, CDR2 YFSETQ. In DNA form, the CDR3 reads TGCGCCAGCAGCCCACCAGGGGGCAGGGCTGAAGCTTTCTTT. As protein: CASSPPGGRAEAFF.

The chain links TRBV15 to TRBJ2-2, with 10 bases fitting TRBD2. Germline lookup yields CDR1 LNHNV and CDR2 YYDKDF (reference sequence). The CDR3 is 17 amino acids. The V and J ends lost 0 bases and 7 bases, in that order; junction bases with no gene match: 8. The CDR3 sequence: CATSRDVLAGVIGELFF. CDR3 DNA sequence: TGTGCCACCAGCAGAGATGTCCTAGCGGGAGTTATCGGGGAGCTGTTTTTT.

The chain joins TRBV30 to TRBJ2-7; no definite D call. The CDR3 covers 11 residues. V was cut by 1 base and J by 3 bases, with 4 bases left in between. CDR1 is GTSNPN and CDR2 is SVGIG in the germline V gene (reference sequence). DNA of the CDR3: TGTGCCTGGAGTGAACACTACGAGCAGTACTTC. Translation: CAWSEHYEQYF.

The chain has TRBV20-1 and TRBJ2-1, with TRBD2 matching over 7 bases. With 3 bases clipped from V and 3 bases from J, the junction kept 5 bases outside the gene matches. The CDR3 spans 14 residues. In germline, CDR1 is DFQATT, CDR2 SNEGSKA (reference sequence). This CDR3 is CSASGWEGYNEQFF. DNA of the CDR3: TGCAGTGCTAGTGGGTGGGAGGGCTACAATGAGCAGTTCTTC.

J is TRBJ1-5 and V is TRBV15; D remains unclear. The germline CDR1 and CDR2 sequences are LNHNV and YYDKDF (reference sequence). This CDR3 is 15 amino acids long. Between the trimmed V and J ends, which lost 1 base and 2 bases, there was a span of 9 bases. The CDR3 protein is CATSRVWGGNQPQHF. The CDR3, as DNA: TGTGCCACCAGCAGAGTATGGGGAGGCAATCAGCCCCAGCATTTT.

The chain recombines TRBV5-4 with TRBJ2-3; D is possibly TRBD2 (5 bases). Germline values: CDR1 SGHNT, CDR2 YYREEE (reference sequence). CDR3 size: 15 residues. Trimming took 6 bases from V and 2 from J, leaving 16 bases between them. The CDR3 sequence: CASTLSSGSTDTQYF. CDR3 coding DNA: TGTGCCAGCACTCTGAGTTCGGGGTCCACAGATACGCAGTATTTT.

This clone has just one count. In DNA form, the CDR3 reads TGCGCCAGCAGCCAAGATCTGGGCAGGGGAACAACTAATGAAAAACTGTTTTTT. Protein: CASSQDLGRGTTNEKLFF. The chain joins TRBV4-3 to TRBJ1-4, with TRBD1 as a possible D gene (6 bases). The CDR3 loop spans 18 amino acids. The ends were cut back, 0 bases at V and 0 bases at J, with 14 bases in the middle. CDR1 and CDR2 (germline): LGHNA, YSLEER.

V usage is TRBV7-2 and J usage is TRBJ1-4, with 9 positions matching TRBD1. CDR3 length: 15 residues. Looked up from germline, CDR1 is SGHTA and CDR2 is FQGNSA. The trim removed 5 bases at V and 4 bases at J, leaving 5 bases unmatched. The CDR3 is CASSKGQGNNEKLFF. The DNA for the CDR3 is TGTGCCAGCAGCAAAGGACAGGGGAATAATGAAAAACTGTTTTTT.

This sequence joins TRBV28 and TRBJ2-3; 10 positions agree with TRBD2. The CDR3 loop spans 17 amino acids. Germline lookup yields CDR1 MDHEN and CDR2 SYDVKM. J gave up 3 bases and V 6 bases, and 12 bases lay outside the gene matches. CDR3 protein: CASSPNRLAGGTDTQYF. CDR3 bases: TGTGCCAGCAGCCCGAATCGACTAGCGGGCGGAACAGATACGCAGTATTTT.

The genes are TRBV12-3 or TRBV12-4 and TRBJ1-1, with no clear D. CDR3 size: 13 residues. Trimming took 7 bases from V and 4 from J, leaving 13 bases between them. Here the CDR3 DNA reads TGTGCCAGCACCCTGGGAGAAGGCACTGAAGCTTTCTTT. Its translation is CASTLGEGTEAFF.

This chain joins TRBV18 and TRBJ2-3; TRBD1 matches 10 bases. Germline CDR1 reads KGHSH; CDR2 reads LQKENI. V lost 1 base to trimming and J lost 1 base; unmatched junction nucleotides: 2. This CDR3 spans 16 amino acids. The CDR3 DNA follows: TGTGCCAGCTCACCACAGGGGACAGGGGGCACAGATACGCAGTATTTT. Translation: CASSPQGTGGTDTQYF.

This clone was recorded a few times. J is TRBJ1-3 and V is TRBV2; tentatively, D is TRBD1 (5 bases). Per germline, CDR1 SNHLY and CDR2 FYNNEI. Trimming stripped 6 bases from V and 0 bases from J, with 12 bases between. CDR3 length equals 15 residues. The CDR3 loop is CASRDPGDSGNTIYF. The CDR3 coding sequence is TGTGCCAGCAGGGACCCGGGGGACTCTGGAAACACCATATATTTT.

The gene calls are TRBV7-2 and TRBJ1-2; 9 bases map to TRBD1. The CDR3 sequence is 14 residues long. V was clipped by 11 bases and J by 7 bases; unmatched bases: 14. Germline CDR1 is SGHTA and CDR2 is FQGNSA. The CDR3 DNA reads as TGTGCCGATTATGAATGGGACAGGGCTATTGGCTACACCTTC. Translated, it gives CADYEWDRAIGYTF.

The V call is TRBV7-9, the J call TRBJ2-1; 9 nucleotides match TRBD1. This CDR3 is built from 15 residues. The ends lost 5 bases at V and 1 base at J; junction bases unmatched: 3. Germline V lookup: CDR1 SEHNR, CDR2 FQNEAQ (reference sequence). CDR3 DNA sequence: TGTGCCAGCAGCCTCGGACAGGGGTCCTACAATGAGCAGTTCTTC. Amino acids: CASSLGQGSYNEQFF.

The sample holds a few counts of this clone. The rearrangement joins TRBV21-1 to TRBJ1-5. TRBV21-1 is tagged as a pseudogene. The CDR3 is 14 amino acids. The CDR3 DNA reads TGTGCCAGCAGCCCGGGACTTTTTGATCAGCCCCAGCATTTT. The encoded protein is CASSPGLFDQPQHF.

The J gene is TRBJ2-3, the V gene TRBV9; D perhaps matches TRBD2 (7 bases). The CDR3 spans 18 residues. The V end lost 0 bases, the J end lost 1 base, and 18 bases lay between the germline ends. Germline lookup yields CDR1 SGDLS and CDR2 YYNGEE. CDR3 nucleotides: TGTGCCAGCAGCGTAGCTACATCGACGGGGGGCCGCACAGATACGCAGTATTTT. It encodes CASSVATSTGGRTDTQYF.

V usage is TRBV3-1 (or the pseudogene TRBV3-2) and J usage is TRBJ1-1; 9 nucleotides match TRBD1. CDR1 is LGHDT and CDR2 is YNNKEL in the germline V gene (reference sequence). J gave up 8 bases and V 1 base, and 8 bases lay outside the gene matches. This CDR3 is 15 amino acids long. The CDR3 protein is CASSQALGQGREAFF. The CDR3 DNA reads TGTGCCAGCAGCCAAGCGCTCGGACAGGGGAGAGAAGCTTTCTTT.

This clone was picked up a small number of times. This chain links TRBV7-3 with TRBJ1-2, with 7 nucleotides matching TRBD1. This CDR3 has 14 residues. Germline CDR1 reads SGHTA; CDR2 reads FQGTGA. V gave up 4 bases and J gave up 5 bases; unmatched junction bases: 7. Here the CDR3 DNA reads TGTGCCAGCAGCTACGACAGGGTTGGATATGGCTACACCTTC. Its protein is CASSYDRVGYGYTF.

The J gene is TRBJ2-1, the V gene TRBV4-1; tentatively, D is TRBD2 (6 bases). The V and J ends lost 2 bases and 0 bases respectively, with 11 bases between them. Germline lookup yields CDR1 MGHRA and CDR2 YSYEKL. The CDR3 loop spans 16 amino acids. CDR3 sequence (DNA): TGCGCCAGCAGCCAACTAGCGCCAAGCTCCTACAATGAGCAGTTCTTC. It codes for CASSQLAPSSYNEQFF.